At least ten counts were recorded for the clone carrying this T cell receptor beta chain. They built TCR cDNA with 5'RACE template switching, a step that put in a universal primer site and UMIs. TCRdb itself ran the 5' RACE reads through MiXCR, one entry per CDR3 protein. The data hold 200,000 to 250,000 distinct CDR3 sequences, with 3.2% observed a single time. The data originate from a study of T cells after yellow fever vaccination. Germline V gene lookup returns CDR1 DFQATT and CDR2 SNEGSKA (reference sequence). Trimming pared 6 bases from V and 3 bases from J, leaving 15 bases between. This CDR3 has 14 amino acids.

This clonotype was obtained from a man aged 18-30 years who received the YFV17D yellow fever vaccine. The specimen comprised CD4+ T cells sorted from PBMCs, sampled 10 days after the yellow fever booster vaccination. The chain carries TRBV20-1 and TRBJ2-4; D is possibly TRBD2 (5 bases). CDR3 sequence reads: CSAADPGSKNIQYF. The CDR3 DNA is TGCAGTGCCGCCGACCCGGGGAGCAAAAACATTCAGTACTTC.